What follows are 5 T cell receptor beta chains derived from one specimen sequenced in a study of vaccination and CD4 T cells after COVID-19. Cultured CD4+ T cell DNA underwent sequencing with the Oncomine TCR Beta short-read assay. TCRdb redid the calling of the PCR reads with MiXCR, one entry per CDR3 protein. This table has roughly 12,000 distinct CDR3 sequences, 47% appearing once. Their specific antigens are unknown. Treatment noted: approximately 9-day PBMC culture with coronavirus spike peptide pools or control peptides (ViraFEST assay). The sequenced sample was CD4+ T cells from blood, cultured in vitro. All receptors derive from a human donor who had recovered from COVID-19.

Here the CDR3 DNA reads TGCAGCGTTGTGAAGGCGGGAGGGCCGAGTACCGGGGAGCTGTTTTTT. It yields the protein CSVVKAGGPSTGELFF. The V and J genes are TRBV29-1 and TRBJ2-2; 9 nucleotides line up with TRBD2. Germline CDR1 and CDR2: SQVTM and ANQGSEA. CDR3 size: 16 residues. Trimming cost V 4 bases and J 5 bases; bases outside gene matches: 11.

This clonotype occurred a few times. The rearrangement joins TRBV15 to TRBJ2-7; no definite D call. Germline V gives CDR1 LNHNV, CDR2 YYDKDF (reference sequence). V was shortened by 0 bases and J by 7 bases, with 13 bases between the two germline ends. There are 14 residues in the CDR3. For the CDR3, the DNA is TGTGCCACCAGCAGAGATCGAGCATATGGAGAGCAGTACTTC. Residues: CATSRDRAYGEQYF.

This clonotype was detected only a few times. The chain carries TRBV14 and TRBJ2-5; 9 positions match TRBD2. The CDR3 has 15 amino acids. V lost 5 bases and J lost 4; bases outside the gene matches: 8. Germline V gene data show CDR1 as SGHDN and CDR2 as FVKESK. In nucleotides, the CDR3 is TGTGCCAGCAGCGAGGGGCTAGCGGGAACAGAGACCCAGTACTTC. This sequence encodes CASSEGLAGTETQYF.

CDR3 in DNA: TGCAGTGTTCCCCTTGGCCCCGGACTAGCGGGTAATGAGCAGTTCTTC. Its translation is CSVPLGPGLAGNEQFF. The gene calls are TRBV20-1 and TRBJ2-1; 11 positions agree with TRBD2. Germline CDR1 is DFQATT and CDR2 is SNEGSKA (reference sequence). This CDR3 region has 16 residues. The junction had 15 bases not matched to a gene; V was cut back by 7 bases and J by 7 bases.

CDR3 amino acids: CASSRPGKWKAFF. The DNA for the CDR3 is TGTGCCAGCAGCAGACCAGGGAAATGGAAAGCTTTCTTT. The V and J genes are TRBV6-1 and TRBJ1-1; D perhaps matches TRBD1 (5 bases). Trimming took 6 bases from V and 9 from J, leaving 17 bases between them. Germline V lookup: CDR1 MNHNS, CDR2 SASEGT. The length of the CDR3 is 13 residues.